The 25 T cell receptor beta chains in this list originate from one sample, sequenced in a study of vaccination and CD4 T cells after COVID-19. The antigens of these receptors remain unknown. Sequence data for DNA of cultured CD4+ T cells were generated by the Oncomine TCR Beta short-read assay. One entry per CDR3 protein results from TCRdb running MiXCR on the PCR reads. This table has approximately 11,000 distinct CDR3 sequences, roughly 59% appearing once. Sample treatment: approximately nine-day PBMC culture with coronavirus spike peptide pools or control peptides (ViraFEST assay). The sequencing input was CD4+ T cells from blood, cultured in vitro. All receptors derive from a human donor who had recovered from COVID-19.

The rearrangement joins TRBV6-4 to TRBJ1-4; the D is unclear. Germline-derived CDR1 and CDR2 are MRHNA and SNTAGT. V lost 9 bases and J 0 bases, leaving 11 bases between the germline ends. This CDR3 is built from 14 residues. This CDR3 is CARPEVPTNEKLFF. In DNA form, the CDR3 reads TGTGCCAGACCCGAAGTTCCAACTAATGAAAAACTGTTTTTT.

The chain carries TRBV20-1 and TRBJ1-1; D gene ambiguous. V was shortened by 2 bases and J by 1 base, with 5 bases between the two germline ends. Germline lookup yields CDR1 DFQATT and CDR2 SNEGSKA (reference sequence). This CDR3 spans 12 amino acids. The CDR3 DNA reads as TGCAGTGCTAGAAGACAGAACACTGAAGCTTTCTTT. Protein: CSARRQNTEAFF.

In DNA, the CDR3 is TGTGCCAGCAGCTTAGCTGCCCAATGGAGCTCCTACAATGAGCAGTTCTTC. Its protein product is CASSLAAQWSSYNEQFF. This rearrangement joins TRBV7-2 to TRBJ2-1; no definite D call. The V and J ends lost 0 bases and 0 bases respectively, with 12 bases between them. CDR3 length: 17 amino acids. Germline V CDR1 and CDR2: SGHTA, FQGNSA. Complete variable domain (other parts from reference TRBV7-2 and TRBJ2-1): GAGVSQSPSNKVTEKGKDVELRCDPISGHTALYWYRQSLGQGLEFLIYFQGNSAPDKSGLPSDRFSAERTGGSVSTLTIQRTQQEDSAVYLCASSLAAQWSSYNEQFFGPGTRLTVL.

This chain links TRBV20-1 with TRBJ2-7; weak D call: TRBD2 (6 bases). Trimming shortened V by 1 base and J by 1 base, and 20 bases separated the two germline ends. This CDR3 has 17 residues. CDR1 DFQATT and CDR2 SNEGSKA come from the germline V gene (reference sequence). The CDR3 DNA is TGCAGTGCTAGAGCCAACCCTATGAGGGAGGTTTCCTACGAGCAGTACTTC. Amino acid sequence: CSARANPMREVSYEQYF.

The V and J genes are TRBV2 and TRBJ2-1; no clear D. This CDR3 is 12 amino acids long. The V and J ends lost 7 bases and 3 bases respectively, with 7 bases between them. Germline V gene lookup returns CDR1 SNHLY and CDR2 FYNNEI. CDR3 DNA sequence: TGTGCCAGCACTTCGGACTACAATGAGCAGTTCTTC. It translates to CASTSDYNEQFF.

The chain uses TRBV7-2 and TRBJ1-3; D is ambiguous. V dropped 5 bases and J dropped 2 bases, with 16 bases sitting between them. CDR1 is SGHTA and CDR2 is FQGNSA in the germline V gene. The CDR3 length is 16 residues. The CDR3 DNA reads TGTGCCAGCAGCCCGAGACAAGGAGGGACTGGAAACACCATATATTTT. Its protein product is CASSPRQGGTGNTIYF.

The CDR3 loop reads CASSLELRETQYF. Written as DNA, the CDR3 is TGTGCCAGCAGCTTAGAACTGCGAGAGACCCAGTACTTC. V and J are TRBV7-2 and TRBJ2-5; no clear D. The V end lost 1 base, the J end lost 4 bases, and 7 bases lay between the germline ends. This CDR3 spans 13 amino acids. Germline V gene data show CDR1 as SGHTA and CDR2 as FQGNSA.

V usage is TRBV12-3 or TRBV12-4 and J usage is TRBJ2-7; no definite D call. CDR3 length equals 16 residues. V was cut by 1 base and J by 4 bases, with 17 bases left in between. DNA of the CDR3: TGTGCCAGCAGTTTAGGGGCTTGGACGGCTAATTACGAGCAGTACTTC. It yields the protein CASSLGAWTANYEQYF.

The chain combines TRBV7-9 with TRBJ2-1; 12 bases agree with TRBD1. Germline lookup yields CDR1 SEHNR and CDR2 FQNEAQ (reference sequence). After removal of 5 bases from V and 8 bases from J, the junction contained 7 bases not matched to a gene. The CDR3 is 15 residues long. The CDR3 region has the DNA TGTGCCAGCAGCATCGGGACAGGGGGCTGGGATGAGCAGTTCTTC. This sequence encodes CASSIGTGGWDEQFF.

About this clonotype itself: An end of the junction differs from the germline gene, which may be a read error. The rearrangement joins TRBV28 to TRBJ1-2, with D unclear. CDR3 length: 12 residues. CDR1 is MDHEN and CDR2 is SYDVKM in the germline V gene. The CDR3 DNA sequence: TGTGCCAGCAATTTAGGCCGCTATGGCTACACCTTC. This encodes CASNLGRYGYTF.

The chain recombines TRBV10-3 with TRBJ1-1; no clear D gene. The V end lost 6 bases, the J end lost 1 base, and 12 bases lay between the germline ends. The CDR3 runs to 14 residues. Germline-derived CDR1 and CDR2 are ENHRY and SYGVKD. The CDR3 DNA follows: TGTGCCATCAGCCTGGACGGCAAGAACACTGAAGCTTTCTTT. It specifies CAISLDGKNTEAFF.

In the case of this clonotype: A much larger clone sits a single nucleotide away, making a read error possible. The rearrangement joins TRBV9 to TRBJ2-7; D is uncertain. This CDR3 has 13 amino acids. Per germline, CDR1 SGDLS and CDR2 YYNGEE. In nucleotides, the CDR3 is TGTGCCAGCAGCCCGAGCCTCAACTACGAGCAGTGCTTC. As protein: CASSPSLNYEQCF.

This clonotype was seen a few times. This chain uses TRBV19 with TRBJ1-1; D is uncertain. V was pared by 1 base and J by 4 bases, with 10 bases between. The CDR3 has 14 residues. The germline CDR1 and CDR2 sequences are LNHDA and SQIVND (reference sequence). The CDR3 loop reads CASSIVGYGTEAFF. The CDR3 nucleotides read TGTGCCAGTAGTATAGTAGGGTACGGCACTGAAGCTTTCTTT.

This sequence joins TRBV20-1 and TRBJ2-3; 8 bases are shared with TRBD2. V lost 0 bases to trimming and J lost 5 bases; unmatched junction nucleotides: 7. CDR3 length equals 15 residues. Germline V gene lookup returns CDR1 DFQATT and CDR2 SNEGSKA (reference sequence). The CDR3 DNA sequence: TGCAGTGCTAGAGATCCCAGCGGGGGAGGAGATACGCAGTATTTT. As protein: CSARDPSGGGDTQYF.

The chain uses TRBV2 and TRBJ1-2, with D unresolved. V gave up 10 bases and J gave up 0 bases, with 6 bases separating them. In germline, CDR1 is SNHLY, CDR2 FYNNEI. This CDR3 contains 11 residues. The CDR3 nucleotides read TGTGCCACGACCGCTAACTATGGCTACACCTTC. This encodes CATTANYGYTF.

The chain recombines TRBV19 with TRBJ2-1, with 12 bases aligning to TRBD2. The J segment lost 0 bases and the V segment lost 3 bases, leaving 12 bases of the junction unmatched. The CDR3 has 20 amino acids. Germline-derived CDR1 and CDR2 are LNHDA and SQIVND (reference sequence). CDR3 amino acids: CASSIKSTSGRRSSYNEQFF. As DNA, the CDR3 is TGTGCCAGTAGTATTAAGTCTACTAGCGGGAGGCGCAGCTCCTACAATGAGCAGTTCTTC. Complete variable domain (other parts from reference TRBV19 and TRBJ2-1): DGGITQSPKYLFRKEGQNVTLSCEQNLNHDAMYWYRQDPGQGLRLIYYSQIVNDFQKGDIAEGYSVSREKKESFPLTVTSAQKNPTAFYLCASSIKSTSGRRSSYNEQFFGPGTRLTVL.

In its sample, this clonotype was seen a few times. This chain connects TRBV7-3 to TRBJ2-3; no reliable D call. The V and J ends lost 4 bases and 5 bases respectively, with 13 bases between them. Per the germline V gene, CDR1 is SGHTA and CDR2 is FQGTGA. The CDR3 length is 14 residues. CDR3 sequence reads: CASSSRAGGDTQYF. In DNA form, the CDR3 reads TGTGCCAGCAGCTCTAGGGCCGGCGGAGATACGCAGTATTTT.

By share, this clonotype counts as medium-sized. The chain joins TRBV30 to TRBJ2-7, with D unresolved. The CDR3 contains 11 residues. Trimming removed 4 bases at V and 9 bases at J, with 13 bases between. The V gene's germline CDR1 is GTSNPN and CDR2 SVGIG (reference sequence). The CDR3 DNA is TGTGCCTGGACTAATCATCGTGGGCAGTACTTC. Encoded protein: CAWTNHRGQYF.

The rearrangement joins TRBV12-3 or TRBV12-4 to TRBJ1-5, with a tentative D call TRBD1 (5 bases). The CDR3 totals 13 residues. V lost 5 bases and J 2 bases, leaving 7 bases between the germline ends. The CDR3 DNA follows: TGTGCCAGCAGTGGGACCGGCAATCAGCCCCAGCATTTT. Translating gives CASSGTGNQPQHF.

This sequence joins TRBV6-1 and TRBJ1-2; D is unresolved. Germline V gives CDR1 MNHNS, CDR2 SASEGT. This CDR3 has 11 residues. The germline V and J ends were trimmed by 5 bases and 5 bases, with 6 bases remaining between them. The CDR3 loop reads CASSNRYGYTF. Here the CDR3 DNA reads TGTGCCAGCAGTAACCGGTATGGCTACACCTTC.

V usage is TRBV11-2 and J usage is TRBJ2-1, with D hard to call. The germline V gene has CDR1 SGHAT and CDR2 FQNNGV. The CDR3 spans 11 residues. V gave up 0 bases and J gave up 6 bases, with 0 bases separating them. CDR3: CASSLDNEQFF. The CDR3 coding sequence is TGTGCCAGCAGCTTAGACAATGAGCAGTTCTTC.

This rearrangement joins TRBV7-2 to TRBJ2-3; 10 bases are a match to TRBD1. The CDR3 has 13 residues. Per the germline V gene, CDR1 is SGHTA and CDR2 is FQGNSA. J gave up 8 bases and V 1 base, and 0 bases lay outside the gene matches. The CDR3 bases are TGTGCCAGCAGCTTAGGACAGGGGGCTACGCAGTATTTT. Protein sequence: CASSLGQGATQYF. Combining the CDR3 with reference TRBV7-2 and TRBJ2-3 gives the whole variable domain GAGVSQSPSNKVTEKGKDVELRCDPISGHTALYWYRQSLGQGLEFLIYFQGNSAPDKSGLPSDRFSAERTGGSVSTLTIQRTQQEDSAVYLCASSLGQGATQYFGPGTRLTVL.

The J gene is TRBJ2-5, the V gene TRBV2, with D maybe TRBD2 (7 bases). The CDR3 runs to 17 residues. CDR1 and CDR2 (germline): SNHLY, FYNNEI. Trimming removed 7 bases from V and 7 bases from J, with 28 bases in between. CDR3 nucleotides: TGTGCCAGCACTCAGCGGGATGCAGGGACAACCGGCTCGACCCAGTACTTC. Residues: CASTQRDAGTTGSTQYF.

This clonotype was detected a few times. The CDR3 DNA reads as TGTGCCACCAGCAGGGGGGCAGGGGGAGGCACTGAAGCTTTCTTT. Its protein is CATSRGAGGGTEAFF. This chain uses TRBV15 with TRBJ1-1; 7 bases agree with TRBD1. The CDR3 runs to 15 residues. The trim removed 3 bases at V and 4 bases at J, leaving 8 bases unmatched. Germline loops: CDR1 LNHNV, CDR2 YYDKDF (reference sequence).

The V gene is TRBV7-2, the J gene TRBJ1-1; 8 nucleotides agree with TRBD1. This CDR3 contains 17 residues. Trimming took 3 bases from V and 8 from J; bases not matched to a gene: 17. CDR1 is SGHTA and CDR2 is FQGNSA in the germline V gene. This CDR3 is CASSFAGTGGFSGEAFF. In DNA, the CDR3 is TGTGCCAGCAGCTTCGCCGGGACAGGAGGGTTTTCCGGCGAAGCTTTCTTT.